The clone carrying this T cell receptor beta chain showed up many times. Its antigen is currently unknown. This specimen comes from a study of T cell repertoires in cytomegalovirus infection. This CDR3 spans 14 amino acids. V gave up 5 bases and J gave up 5 bases, with 10 bases separating them. Germline CDR1 is SGHAT and CDR2 is FQDESV (reference sequence). Each CDR3 protein gets one entry after TCRdb re-called the reads with MiXCR. The profile shows 200,000 or so distinct CDR3 sequences, about 39% of them singletons. Specimen: CD8+ T cells from cultured PBMCs, collected from culture after CMV antigen stimulation. This chain links TRBV11-1 with TRBJ1-6; D uncertain. The sequence was collected from a human donor in good health (CMV status not recorded). Some clones in this sample may be carry-over from other donors' samples. The CDR3 protein is CASSRTGNNSPLHF. The CDR3 DNA is TGTGCCAGCAGCCGGACGGGGAATAATTCACCCCTCCACTTT.